These T cell receptor beta chains were read from a single sample in a study of shared clonotypes between healthy human individuals. Clones were read by immunoSEQ multiplex PCR, and TCRdb kept only the in-frame ones, dropping some. Here the sample spans a few hundred thousand clones, less than 98% being singletons. The source material was naive CD4+ T cells sorted from blood. These receptors were taken from a woman aged 30 to 39 in good health. Each CDR3 is given with its conserved first and last residue. D genes are given only for firm matches. The size of a clone is reported for some rows only, either as once, few or many, or as a class for expanded clones.

clone_size j_call d_call v_call cdr3_nt cdr3_aa
. TRBJ2-7 . TRBV27 TGTGCCAGCAGTTTATGGGGTACCTCCTACGAGCAGTACTTC CASSLWGTSYEQYF
. TRBJ1-1 TRBD1 TRBV14 TGTGCCAGCAGCCAAGCGGCAGGGGGCACGGTTAAAGTGTCTGAAGCTTTCTTT CASSQAAGGTVKVSEAFF
once TRBJ1-5 TRBD1 TRBV27 TGTGCCAGCAGTTCGGGACAGGGAGGATATCAGCCCCAGCATTTT CASSSGQGGYQPQHF
. TRBJ1-4 TRBD1 TRBV5-4 TGTGCCAGCAGCTCCCAGGACAGGGGGAGCGAAAAACTGTTTTTT CASSSQDRGSEKLFF
. TRBJ1-4 . TRBV28 TGTGCCAGCAGTCAAATCCCGACTAATGAAAAACTGTTTTTT CASSQIPTNEKLFF
. TRBJ2-7 . TRBV5-1 TGCGCCAGCAGCTTGACGTCGGCCTACGAGCAGTACTTC CASSLTSAYEQYF
once TRBJ2-1 TRBD2 TRBV4-2 TGTGCCAGCAGCCTGGAGCGGGAAACGACCTACAATGAGCAGTTCTTC CASSLERETTYNEQFF
. TRBJ1-2 . TRBV29-1 TGCAGCGTTGAAGAGTTTTTGGAGGACCGACACTATGGCTACACCTTC CSVEEFLEDRHYGYTF
. TRBJ1-5 . TRBV18 TGTGCCAGCTCACCGGAAGAACAGCACAACAATCAGCCCCAGCATTTT CASSPEEQHNNQPQHF
once TRBJ1-2 . TRBV27 TGTGCCAGCAGTTTAAACGGGCCCGCAAATGGCTACACCTTC CASSLNGPANGYTF
. TRBJ1-1 . TRBV19 TGTGCCAGCGATAGGACAGCAGATGGGGACACTGAAGCTTTCTTT CASDRTADGDTEAFF
. TRBJ1-5 . TRBV28 TGTGCCAGCAGTTTTGCGGGGGCAAGCAATCAGCCCCAGCATTTT CASSFAGASNQPQHF
. TRBJ1-2 TRBD1 TRBV19 TGTGCCAGTAGTCAATCCGGGACAGACAGTTATGGCTACACCTTC CASSQSGTDSYGYTF
. TRBJ2-7 TRBD1 TRBV27 TGTGCCAGCAGTTTTCGGACAGGGGGCAGGTACGAGCAGTACTTC CASSFRTGGRYEQYF
. TRBJ2-4 . TRBV25-1 TGTGCCAGCAGTGTCGGGATTTGGGCTGACATTCAGTACTTC CASSVGIWADIQYF
. TRBJ2-1 TRBD2 TRBV7-2 TGTGCCAGCAGACCAGGAGGCGGGAGCAATGAGCAGTTCTTC CASRPGGGSNEQFF
. TRBJ1-1 . TRBV27 TGTGCCAGCAGTTCTCACCTATCTCCGAACACTGAAGCTTTCTTT CASSSHLSPNTEAFF
. TRBJ2-7 . TRBV11-2 TGTGCCAGCAGCTTCCTGGACAGCTACGAGCAGTACTTC CASSFLDSYEQYF
. TRBJ2-1 . TRBV28 TGTGCCAGCAGTTCCCATGAGCAGTTCTTC CASSSHEQFF
. TRBJ2-1 TRBD2 TRBV19 TGTGCCAGTAGTCCGGGACTAGCCGAAACCTACAATGAGCAGTTCTTC CASSPGLAETYNEQFF
. TRBJ2-7 . TRBV7-2 TGTGCCAGCAGCTTAGGCCGAGCGATGGCCTACGAGCAGTACTTC CASSLGRAMAYEQYF
. TRBJ2-3 . TRBV10-3 TGTGCCATCAGTCGGGACTCCTACACAGATACGCAGTATTTT CAISRDSYTDTQYF
. TRBJ2-5 . TRBV19 TGTGCCAGTAGTTGGCGCCCGAACAGCCAAGAGACCCAGTACTTC CASSWRPNSQETQYF
. TRBJ1-6 . TRBV6-1 TGTGCCAGCAGTGAATCGGTAGGGGACTATTCACCCCTCCACTTT CASSESVGDYSPLHF
. TRBJ2-6 TRBD2 TRBV7-3 TGTGCCAGCAGCTTAACTGGCGGGAGGGCCTCTGGGGCCAACGTCCTGACTTTC CASSLTGGRASGANVLTF
. TRBJ1-1 . TRBV7-2 TGTGCCAGCAGCTTAACAGAAATGAACACTGAAGCTTTCTTT CASSLTEMNTEAFF
. TRBJ2-1 TRBD2 TRBV19 TGTGCCAGTAGTCTGACTAGCGGGAGAGATGAGCAGTTCTTC CASSLTSGRDEQFF
. TRBJ2-1 . TRBV4-1 TGCGCCAGCAGCCGCGGTGCAGGGGATATTGAGCAGTTCTTC CASSRGAGDIEQFF
. TRBJ2-1 . TRBV7-2 TGTGCCAGCCGTCAGGTAGGTGAGCAGTTCTTC CASRQVGEQFF
. TRBJ2-1 TRBD2 TRBV6-5 TGTGCCAGCAGTTACTCGACACTAGCGGGTGAGCAGTTCTTC CASSYSTLAGEQFF
. TRBJ2-7 TRBD2 TRBV7-9 TGTGCCAGCAGCTCCGATTCCGGGACTACGTACGAGCAGTACTTC CASSSDSGTTYEQYF
. TRBJ2-1 TRBD1 TRBV7-9 TGTGCCAGCAGCGCGATGACAGGGGGTTATGAGCAGTTCTTC CASSAMTGGYEQFF
once TRBJ2-4 TRBD1 TRBV25-1 TGTGCCAGCAGTGAATGGGAGACAGGGGGCCCTACCAAAAACATTCAGTACTTC CASSEWETGGPTKNIQYF
. TRBJ2-6 . TRBV2 TGTGCCAGCACCGGGCTGCCAAGGGCCAACGTCCTGACTTTC CASTGLPRANVLTF
. TRBJ2-7 . TRBV5-1 TGCGCCAGCAGCTTGGCCGGGGGCCCCGGGAGTTACGAGCAGTACTTC CASSLAGGPGSYEQYF
once TRBJ2-5 TRBD1 TRBV7-9 TGTGCCAGCAGTTCTTGGGACAGGGCAACGTTCAGGGAGACCCAGTACTTC CASSSWDRATFRETQYF
. TRBJ2-7 TRBD1 TRBV10-3 TGTGCCATCAGCCCGCGGGACAGGGGCCACGAGCAGTACTTC CAISPRDRGHEQYF
. TRBJ1-4 . TRBV19 TGTGCCAGTAGTATACAGTCAACTAATGAAAAACTGTTTTTT CASSIQSTNEKLFF
few TRBJ1-2 . TRBV28 TGTGCCAGCAGCCTCGGGGGGGGCGGCTATGGCTACACCTTC CASSLGGGGYGYTF
. TRBJ2-7 . TRBV28 TGTGCCAGCAGGCCCCCTAAGGGCTTTTACGAGCAGTACTTC CASRPPKGFYEQYF
. TRBJ1-1 TRBD1 TRBV7-8 TGTGCCAGCAGCATTGGACAGGGCTCTACTGAAGCTTTCTTT CASSIGQGSTEAFF
once TRBJ1-2 . TRBV11-2 TGTGCCAGCAGCTTAGGCGGGACAAATAACTATGGCTACACCTTC CASSLGGTNNYGYTF
. TRBJ2-1 . TRBV19 TGTGCCAGTAGTATCGCTAGTCGGTTGGACAATGAGCAGTTCTTC CASSIASRLDNEQFF
. TRBJ1-6 . TRBV20-1 TGCAGTGCTAGAGGGGGGTCACCCCTCCACTTT CSARGGSPLHF
. TRBJ2-1 TRBD2 TRBV5-1 TGCGCCAGCAGCCGGACTAGCGGGAGCCACAATGAGCAGTTCTTC CASSRTSGSHNEQFF
. TRBJ2-7 . TRBV19 TGTGCCAGTAGTCTAACTACTTTATCCTACGAGCAGTACTTC CASSLTTLSYEQYF
. TRBJ1-1 . TRBV5-1 TGCGCCAGCAGCTTGGCCATGGGGGCGATGGGTACTGAAGCTTTCTTT CASSLAMGAMGTEAFF
once TRBJ2-1 . TRBV11-3 TGTGCCAGCAGCCCCGACAGAACCTACAATGAGCAGTTCTTC CASSPDRTYNEQFF
once TRBJ2-3 . TRBV28 TGTGCCAGCAGCTCGGGACTTAGCACAGATACGCAGTATTTT CASSSGLSTDTQYF
. TRBJ2-7 TRBD1 TRBV7-9 TGTGCCAGCAGCCGGATCGGGACAGGGGGTCTCGACTTC CASSRIGTGGLDF
. TRBJ2-3 . TRBV6-1 TGTGCCAGCAGTGAATGGTCTCAGGGGGAGGCAGATACGCAGTATTTT CASSEWSQGEADTQYF
. TRBJ2-3 . TRBV5-1 TGCGCCAGCAGCTTGGCCGGGACTCGACGCACTAATACGCAGTATTTT CASSLAGTRRTNTQYF
once TRBJ2-7 TRBD1 TRBV19 TGTGCCAGTAGTGAGGGACAGGGGGCCTACGAGCAGTACTTC CASSEGQGAYEQYF
. TRBJ2-7 . TRBV10-3 TGTGCCATCAGTGATGTCGCACACCCGATCTACGAGCAGTACTTC CAISDVAHPIYEQYF
. TRBJ1-1 . TRBV27 TGTGCCAGCAGCCTGAAGCCAAACACTGAAGCTTTCTTT CASSLKPNTEAFF
. TRBJ2-7 TRBD1 TRBV2 TGTGCCAGTGACAGGGACTACGAGCAGTACTTC CASDRDYEQYF
. TRBJ2-3 . TRBV11-2 TGTGCCAGCAGCTTAGTGATGACAGATACGCAGTATTTT CASSLVMTDTQYF